A single sample gave rise to the 17 T cell receptor beta chains below, sequenced in a study of T cells after yellow fever vaccination. TCRdb redid the calling of the 5' RACE reads with MiXCR, one entry per CDR3 protein. The sample has about 360,000 distinct CDR3 sequences, 6% to 8% seen once. The source was PBMCs, collected 5 days after the yellow fever booster vaccination. These TCRs come from a man aged 30 to 39 who received the YFV17D yellow fever vaccine.

This clonotype has only a few counts. The gene calls are TRBV29-1 and TRBJ2-1; TRBD1 agrees at 10 bases. Germline loops: CDR1 SQVTM, CDR2 ANQGSEA. With V trimmed by 6 bases and J by 8 bases, 13 bases remained unmatched. This CDR3 has 15 residues. The CDR3 coding sequence is TGCAGCGTGAAGAAGCCGGGACAGGGGAACCATGAGCAGTTCTTC. It yields the protein CSVKKPGQGNHEQFF.

This clonotype came up a few times. This chain joins TRBV18 and TRBJ2-7; D perhaps matches TRBD2 (6 bases). Trimming took off 3 bases at V and 2 bases at J, with 14 bases between the two ends. CDR3 length equals 15 residues. Per germline, CDR1 KGHSH and CDR2 LQKENI. CDR3: CASSPGLAPTYEQYF. CDR3 nucleotide sequence: TGTGCCAGCTCACCGGGGCTAGCGCCCACCTACGAGCAGTACTTC. Full variable domain (outside the CDR3, taken from reference TRBV18 and TRBJ2-7): NAGVMQNPRHLVRRRGQEARLRCSPMKGHSHVYWYRQLPEEGLKFMVYLQKENIIDESGMPKERFSAEFPKEGPSILRIQQVVRGDSAAYFCASSPGLAPTYEQYFGPGTRLTVT.

This clonotype has ten or more counts. J is TRBJ2-1 and V is TRBV5-1; D is ambiguous. The CDR3 runs to 12 residues. Germline values: CDR1 SGHRS, CDR2 YFSETQ. With 1 base removed from V and 4 bases from J, the gap between germline ends came to 3 bases. The CDR3 DNA follows: TGCGCCAGCAGCTTGCGTTACAATGAGCAGTTCTTC. Translating it yields CASSLRYNEQFF.

This clonotype was observed at least ten times. The chain couples TRBV7-6 to TRBJ2-3; TRBD2 matches at 11 bases. The CDR3 loop spans 17 amino acids. CDR1 and CDR2 (germline): SGHVS, FNYEAQ. V trimming: 1 base; J trimming: 5 bases; junction bases outside the gene matches: 8. DNA for the CDR3: TGTGCCAGCAGCTTAGTCTTTACTAGCGGGAGAAAAGATACGCAGTATTTT. Its translation is CASSLVFTSGRKDTQYF.

The CDR3 coding sequence is TGTGCCAGCTCACCACTAGGGACTAGCGGTTACAATGAGCAGTTCTTC. As protein: CASSPLGTSGYNEQFF. The genes are TRBV18 and TRBJ2-1, with 11 bases matching TRBD2. Germline V gene lookup returns CDR1 KGHSH and CDR2 LQKENI. V dropped 1 base and J dropped 4; count of bases not matched to a gene: 3. This CDR3 contains 16 residues. Full variable domain (outside the CDR3, taken from reference TRBV18 and TRBJ2-1): NAGVMQNPRHLVRRRGQEARLRCSPMKGHSHVYWYRQLPEEGLKFMVYLQKENIIDESGMPKERFSAEFPKEGPSILRIQQVVRGDSAAYFCASSPLGTSGYNEQFFGPGTRLTVL.

This clonotype was detected a few times. The V and J genes are TRBV19 and TRBJ2-2; 8 nucleotides match TRBD1. Germline V gene lookup returns CDR1 LNHDA and CDR2 SQIVND (reference sequence). V gave up 3 bases and J gave up 4 bases; unmatched junction bases: 7. This CDR3 has 16 amino acids. The chain's CDR3 is CASSIGQGIGTGELFF. CDR3 coding DNA: TGTGCCAGTAGTATCGGACAGGGAATCGGCACCGGGGAGCTGTTTTTT.

This clonotype was found a few times. The rearrangement joins TRBV18 to TRBJ1-1; D is undetermined. CDR3 length equals 14 residues. Germline lookup yields CDR1 KGHSH and CDR2 LQKENI. V gave up 2 bases and J gave up 1 base, with 8 bases separating them. In nucleotides, the CDR3 is TGTGCCAGCTCACCAACGGCCCAGAACACTGAAGCTTTCTTT. This codes for CASSPTAQNTEAFF.

A few counts support this clonotype. The chain combines TRBV20-1 with TRBJ2-3; D call uncertain. There are 18 residues in the CDR3. The germline CDR1 and CDR2 sequences are DFQATT and SNEGSKA (reference sequence). The V and J ends lost 5 bases and 2 bases respectively, with 26 bases between them. CDR3 region: CSACTSQPSIGTTDTQYF. The CDR3 bases are TGCAGTGCTTGTACGAGCCAGCCATCAATTGGAACCACAGATACGCAGTATTTT.

The table lists this clonotype with many counts. This chain joins TRBV29-1 and TRBJ2-5, with D perhaps TRBD1 (5 bases). Trimming stripped 0 bases from V and 1 base from J, with 12 bases between. Looked up from germline, CDR1 is SQVTM and CDR2 is ANQGSEA. The CDR3 is 15 amino acids. CDR3 residues: CSVEETAVSQETQYF. In DNA, the CDR3 is TGCAGCGTTGAAGAGACAGCCGTGTCCCAAGAGACCCAGTACTTC.

Many counts were recorded for this clonotype. The gene calls are TRBV20-1 and TRBJ2-3; 11 positions match TRBD2. Trimming removed 3 bases from V and 2 bases from J; junction bases left unmatched: 7. The CDR3 runs 16 residues. From germline, CDR1 is DFQATT and CDR2 SNEGSKA (reference sequence). The CDR3 coding sequence is TGCAGTGCTAGTGCGACTAGCGGGACCTACACAGATACGCAGTATTTT. Amino acids: CSASATSGTYTDTQYF.

The chain has TRBV20-1 and TRBJ1-1; D remains ambiguous. In germline, CDR1 is DFQATT, CDR2 SNEGSKA (reference sequence). The CDR3 contains 20 residues. Trimming left V 2 bases short and J 5 bases short, with 33 bases between. The DNA of the CDR3 is TGCAGTGCTAGACAATCTACTAGCCCCCGGCCGGAGGGTCGGAGGACTGAAGCTTTCTTT. Amino acid sequence: CSARQSTSPRPEGRRTEAFF.

In this sample, this clonotype turned up many times. J is TRBJ2-1 and V is TRBV9; D gene ambiguous. V gave up 0 bases and J gave up 10 bases, with 17 bases separating them. The germline gives CDR1 SGDLS, CDR2 YYNGEE. This CDR3 contains 15 residues. In nucleotides, the CDR3 is TGTGCCAGCAGCGTAGATGTAGGCCAAATAGGAGAGCAGTTCTTC. Its protein is CASSVDVGQIGEQFF.

This clonotype was detected a few times. The chain recombines TRBV30 with TRBJ2-1, with 9 positions matching TRBD2. Germline V gene data show CDR1 as GTSNPN and CDR2 as SVGIG (reference sequence). This CDR3 is built from 14 residues. V trimming: 3 bases; J trimming: 15 bases; junction bases outside the gene matches: 15. CDR3 amino acids: CAWSAGIAGAVWFF. CDR3 nucleotide sequence: TGTGCCTGGAGCGCGGGGATAGCGGGAGCAGTTTGGTTCTTC.

This clonotype was seen a few times. The chain recombines TRBV5-6 with TRBJ2-7, with D perhaps assigned TRBD1 or TRBD2 (5 bases each). This CDR3 spans 12 amino acids. Germline CDR1 SGHDT, CDR2 YYEEEE. V was pared by 3 bases and J by 3 bases, with 7 bases between. In DNA form, the CDR3 reads TGTGCCAGCAGCTGGGGGAACTACGAGCAGTACTTC. This translates into CASSWGNYEQYF.

In this sample, this clonotype turned up many times. The J gene is TRBJ1-1, the V gene TRBV20-1; D gene uncertain. Trimming took off 5 bases at V and 6 bases at J, with 10 bases between the two ends. This CDR3 spans 11 amino acids. CDR1 and CDR2 from the germline V gene are DFQATT and SNEGSKA (reference sequence). The CDR3 region has the DNA TGCAGTGCTGGGCCCGGGCCTGAAGCTTTCTTT. Translating it yields CSAGPGPEAFF.

This clonotype was detected a few times. The chain employs TRBV3-1 and TRBJ2-7; the D call may be TRBD1 or TRBD2 (5 bases each). CDR1 is LGHDT and CDR2 is YNNKEL in the germline V gene (reference sequence). The V end was cut by 1 base, the J end by 1 base, with 14 bases between. The CDR3 totals 16 residues. CDR3 in amino acids: CASSQGGWGKSYEQYF. The CDR3 DNA sequence: TGTGCCAGCAGCCAAGGGGGTTGGGGGAAATCCTACGAGCAGTACTTC.

This clonotype came up a few times. The chain is built from TRBV20-1 and TRBJ2-7; TRBD2 agrees at 14 bases. The V gene's germline CDR1 is DFQATT and CDR2 SNEGSKA (reference sequence). V shed 3 bases, J shed 4 bases, and the junction held 8 bases outside the gene matches. The CDR3 contains 16 residues. The CDR3 nucleotides read TGCAGTGCTAGCCCCGGGACTAGCGGGAGAGGGTACGAGCAGTACTTC. Protein product: CSASPGTSGRGYEQYF.